The 13 T cell receptor beta chains reported below all come from one sample, sequenced in a study of cytomegalovirus exposure and HLA in healthy donors. In the PCR, 60 Vbeta and 13 Jbeta primers were used. The data were produced by immunoSEQ multiplex PCR, yet TCRdb's version contains in-frame clones alone and is incomplete. The table lists around 150,000 clones, 60% to 85% of them singletons. The sample was PBMCs. The receptors here all came from a male donor in good health and CMV-seronegative.

V usage is TRBV19 and J usage is TRBJ1-5; 7 nucleotides agree with TRBD1. V dropped 3 bases and J dropped 7; count of bases not matched to a gene: 3. This CDR3 is built from 13 residues. The V gene's germline CDR1 is LNHDA and CDR2 SQIVND (reference sequence). The CDR3, as DNA: TGTGCCAGTAGTATCGACAGGGCCCAGCCCCAGCATTTT. Amino acid sequence: CASSIDRAQPQHF.

The rearrangement links TRBV12-5 to TRBJ2-3, with D tentatively TRBD1 (5 bases). Germline V CDR1 and CDR2: LGHNT, FRNRAP. V was shortened by 0 bases and J by 2 bases, with 12 bases between the two germline ends. CDR3 length: 16 residues. CDR3 amino acids: CASGLVGAGDTDTQYF. As DNA, the CDR3 is TGTGCTAGTGGTTTGGTAGGGGCAGGAGACACAGATACGCAGTATTTT.

V is TRBV5-1 and J is TRBJ2-1, with 8 nucleotides matching TRBD2. V was pared by 0 bases and J by 5 bases, with 13 bases of the junction left unmatched. This CDR3 comprises 18 residues. The germline gives CDR1 SGHRS, CDR2 YFSETQ. DNA of the CDR3: TGCGCCAGCAGCTTGGCGGGGGTCCTCGGGAGGGCTAACAATGAGCAGTTCTTC. It specifies CASSLAGVLGRANNEQFF.

The chain joins TRBV10-3 to TRBJ2-7; D may be TRBD2 (6 bases). Trimming took 6 bases from V and 0 from J, leaving 9 bases between them. The CDR3 is made up of 13 amino acids. Germline V gene sequence: CDR1 ENHRY, CDR2 SYGVKD. CDR3 nucleotide sequence: TGTGCCATCAGGGGGAGGAGCTCCTACGAGCAGTACTTC. Amino acids: CAIRGRSSYEQYF.

This clone occurred a few times. This specimen includes other DNA sequences encoding the same CDR3. V is TRBV7-6 and J is TRBJ1-1; no firm D call. The CDR3 has 13 amino acids. The V gene lost 1 base and the J gene lost 2 bases, with 5 bases spanning the gap. CDR1 SGHVS and CDR2 FNYEAQ come from the germline V gene. The CDR3 DNA sequence: TGTGCCAGCAGCTTAGGGCATAACACTGAAGCTTTCTTT. Encoded protein: CASSLGHNTEAFF. The whole variable domain, filled in from reference TRBV7-6 and TRBJ1-1, reads GAGVSQSPRYKVTKRGQDVALRCDPISGHVSLYWYRQALGQGPEFLTYFNYEAQQDKSGLPNDRFSAERPEGSISTLTIQRTEQRDSAMYRCASSLGHNTEAFFGQGTRLTVV.

The chain joins TRBV30 to TRBJ1-3, with no clear D. Trimming left V 0 bases short and J 3 bases short, with 9 bases between. The CDR3 extends over 14 amino acids. The germline CDR1 and CDR2 sequences are GTSNPN and SVGIG (reference sequence). CDR3 coding DNA: TGTGCCTGGAGTGTCGGTGCATTTGGAAACACCATATATTTT. Amino acids: CAWSVGAFGNTIYF.

The gene calls are TRBV5-8 and TRBJ2-3, with D possibly being TRBD2 (6 bases). Germline V gene data show CDR1 as SGHTS and CDR2 as YDEGEE. This CDR3 region has 16 residues. V was pared by 3 bases and J by 2 bases, with 16 bases between. CDR3 in DNA: TGTGCCAGCAGCTCCCAGCGGGCCCTCTACACAGATACGCAGTATTTT. It encodes CASSSQRALYTDTQYF. Complete variable domain (other parts from reference TRBV5-8 and TRBJ2-3): EAGVTQSPTHLIKTRGQQATLRCSPISGHTSVYWYQQALGLGLQFLLWYDEGEERNRGNFPPRFSGRQFPNYSSELNVNALELEDSALYLCASSSQRALYTDTQYFGPGTRLTVL.

The sample holds a few counts of this clone. V gene TRBV13 combines with J gene TRBJ2-3, with 11 bases matching TRBD2. The CDR3 spans 16 residues. Trimming removed 2 bases from V and 0 bases from J; junction bases left unmatched: 1. From germline, CDR1 is PRHDT and CDR2 FYEKMQ (reference sequence). CDR3 amino acids: CASSLRLAGSTDTQYF. CDR3 nucleotide sequence: TGTGCCAGCAGCTTAAGACTAGCGGGGAGCACAGATACGCAGTATTTT.

Comment on this clone: The junction differs from germline at one of its ends, possibly a read error. The genes are TRBV15 and TRBJ1-2; 7 bases are a match to TRBD1. Germline-derived CDR1 and CDR2 are LNHNV and YYDKDF (reference sequence). This CDR3 contains 12 residues. The CDR3 DNA reads TGTGCCACCAGCGGCGGACAGGTGAAAAGTGCCTTC. Protein product: CATSGGQVKSAF.

The CDR3 here is CASSYRQETYNEQFF. CDR3 DNA: TGTGCCAGCAGTTACCGGCAGGAAACCTACAATGAGCAGTTCTTC. The chain carries TRBV6-6 and TRBJ2-1; the D is unclear. V gave up 2 bases and J gave up 2 bases, with 10 bases separating them. The CDR3 consists of 15 residues. Germline V lookup: CDR1 MNHNY, CDR2 SVGAGI (reference sequence).

On this clone itself: One end of the junction is discordant with germline, which a read error may explain. The chain recombines TRBV7-9 with TRBJ2-7; 8 nucleotides agree with TRBD2. The length of the CDR3 is 12 residues. Germline V CDR1 and CDR2: SEHNR, FQNEAQ (reference sequence). The CDR3 reads CSSTGRGYEQYF. The CDR3 DNA is TGTTCCAGCACCGGGAGGGGCTACGAGCAGTACTTC.

V usage is TRBV6-4 and J usage is TRBJ2-1; D is uncertain. The CDR3 covers 15 residues. The V end lost 2 bases, the J end lost 0 bases, and 8 bases lay between the germline ends. Germline V gene sequence: CDR1 MRHNA, CDR2 SNTAGT. CDR3 amino acids: CASSDEASSYNEQFF. CDR3 DNA: TGTGCCAGCAGTGACGAAGCTAGCTCCTACAATGAGCAGTTCTTC.

V usage is TRBV5-4 and J usage is TRBJ2-3, with 8 bases fitting TRBD1. J lost 3 bases, V lost 2 bases, and 5 bases had no gene match. The CDR3 is made up of 15 amino acids. The germline V gene has CDR1 SGHNT and CDR2 YYREEE (reference sequence). The DNA for the CDR3 is TGTGCCAGCAGCTTTTACAGGGGGGAGACAGATACGCAGTATTTT. This codes for CASSFYRGETDTQYF. Looking up the rest from reference TRBV5-4 and TRBJ2-3 gives the full variable domain: ETGVTQSPTHLIKTRGQQVTLRCSSQSGHNTVSWYQQALGQGPQFIFQYYREEENGRGNFPPRFSGLQFPNYSSELNVNALELDDSALYLCASSFYRGETDTQYFGPGTRLTVL.